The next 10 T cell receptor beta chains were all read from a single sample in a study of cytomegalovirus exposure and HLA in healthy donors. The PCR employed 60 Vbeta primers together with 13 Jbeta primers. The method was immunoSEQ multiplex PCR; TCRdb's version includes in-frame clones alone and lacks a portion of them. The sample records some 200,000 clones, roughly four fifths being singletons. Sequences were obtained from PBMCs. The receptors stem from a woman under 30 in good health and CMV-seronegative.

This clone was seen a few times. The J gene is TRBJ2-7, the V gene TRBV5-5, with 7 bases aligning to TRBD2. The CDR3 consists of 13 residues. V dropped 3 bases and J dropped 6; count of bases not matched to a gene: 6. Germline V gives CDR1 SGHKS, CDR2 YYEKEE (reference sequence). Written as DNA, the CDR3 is TGTGCCAGCAGCTCAGGCGGGGGAGGCGAGCAGTACGTC. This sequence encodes CASSSGGGGEQYV.

The CDR3, as DNA: TGTGCCAGCAGTTTTTCCAGGTGGTCCGGGGAGCTGTTTTTT. Its translation: CASSFSRWSGELFF. The chain employs TRBV27 and TRBJ2-2, with D hard to call. With 3 bases removed from V and 6 bases from J, the gap between germline ends came to 11 bases. The CDR3 has 14 residues. Germline loops: CDR1 MNHEY, CDR2 SMNVEV (reference sequence).

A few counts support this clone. CDR3: CASISYGGATEGYTF. The CDR3 bases are TGTGCCAGTATCTCCTACGGGGGGGCAACGGAGGGCTACACCTTC. The chain couples TRBV19 to TRBJ1-2; D perhaps matches TRBD1 (6 bases). Germline CDR1 LNHDA, CDR2 SQIVND (reference sequence). V shed 7 bases and J shed 8 bases, with 23 bases lying between them. This CDR3 contains 15 residues. The complete variable domain, with remaining parts taken from reference TRBV19 and TRBJ1-2, reads DGGITQSPKYLFRKEGQNVTLSCEQNLNHDAMYWYRQDPGQGLRLIYYSQIVNDFQKGDIAEGYSVSREKKESFPLTVTSAQKNPTAFYLCASISYGGATEGYTFGSGTRLTVV.

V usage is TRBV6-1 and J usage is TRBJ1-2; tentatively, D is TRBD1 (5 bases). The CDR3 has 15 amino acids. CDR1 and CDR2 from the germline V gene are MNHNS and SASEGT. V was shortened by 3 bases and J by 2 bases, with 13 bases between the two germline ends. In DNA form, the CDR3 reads TGTGCCAGCAGTGATCAGGGCTGGTCAAACTATGGCTACACCTTC. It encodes CASSDQGWSNYGYTF.

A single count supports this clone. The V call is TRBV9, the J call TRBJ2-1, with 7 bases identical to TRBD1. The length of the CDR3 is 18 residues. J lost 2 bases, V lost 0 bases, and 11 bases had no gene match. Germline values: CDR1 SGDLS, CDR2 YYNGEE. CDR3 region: CASSVAVGDRAPYNEQFF. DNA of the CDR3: TGTGCCAGCAGCGTAGCGGTAGGCGACAGGGCGCCCTACAATGAGCAGTTCTTC.

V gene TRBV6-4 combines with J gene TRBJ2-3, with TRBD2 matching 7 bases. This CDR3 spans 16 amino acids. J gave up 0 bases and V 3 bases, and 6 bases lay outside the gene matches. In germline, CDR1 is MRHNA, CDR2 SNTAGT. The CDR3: CASSERAGISTDTQYF. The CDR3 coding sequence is TGTGCCAGCAGTGAACGAGCGGGGATTAGCACAGATACGCAGTATTTT.

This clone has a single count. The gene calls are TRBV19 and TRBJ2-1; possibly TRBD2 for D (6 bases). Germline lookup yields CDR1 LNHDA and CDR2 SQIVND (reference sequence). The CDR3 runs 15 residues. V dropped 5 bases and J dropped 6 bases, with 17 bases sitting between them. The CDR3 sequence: CASSVRDSEVNEQFF. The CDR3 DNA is TGTGCCAGTAGTGTCCGGGACTCCGAGGTCAATGAGCAGTTCTTC.

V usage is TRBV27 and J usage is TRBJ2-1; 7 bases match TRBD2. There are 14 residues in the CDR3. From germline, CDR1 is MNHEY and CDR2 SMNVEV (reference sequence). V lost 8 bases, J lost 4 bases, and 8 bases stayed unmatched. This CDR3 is CASAAAGVYNEQFF. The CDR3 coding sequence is TGTGCCAGCGCCGCGGCGGGGGTATACAATGAGCAGTTCTTC.

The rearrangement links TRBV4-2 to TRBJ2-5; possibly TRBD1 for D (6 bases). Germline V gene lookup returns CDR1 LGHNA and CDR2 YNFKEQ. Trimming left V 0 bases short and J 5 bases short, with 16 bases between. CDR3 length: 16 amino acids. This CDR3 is CASSQDLVQGGETQYF. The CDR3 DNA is TGTGCCAGCAGCCAAGATCTGGTACAGGGTGGGGAGACCCAGTACTTC.

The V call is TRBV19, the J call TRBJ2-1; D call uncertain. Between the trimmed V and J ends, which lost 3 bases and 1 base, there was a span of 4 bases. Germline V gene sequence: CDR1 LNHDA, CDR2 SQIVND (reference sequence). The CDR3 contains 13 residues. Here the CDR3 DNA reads TGTGCCAGTAGTATGACTTCCTACAATGAGCAGTTCTTC. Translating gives CASSMTSYNEQFF.